This TCR beta chain was found in a study of T cells in Graves' hyperthyroidism and ophthalmopathy. Study-wide findings and caveats: The model anticipated ophthalmopathy a median approximately six months pre-onset. Within blood appeared most thyroid clonotypes that had expanded above 0.001.

Clinical symptoms, serum thyroxine, TRAb, thyroid ultrasound and orbital computed tomography informed diagnoses. The CDR3 length is 17 residues. V lost 10 bases and J lost 0, with 19 bases in between. Germline V gene sequence: CDR1 ENHRY, CDR2 SYGVKD. Amplification yielded TCR beta CDR3 regions, with RNA transcripts as the source. The HTBI primer set served for first-round RT-PCR of the TCR CDR3. One entry per CDR3 protein results from TCRdb running MiXCR on the multiplex PCR reads. Of approximately 600,000 distinct CDR3 sequences in the sample, roughly 14% are singletons; the top ten hold around 4.5%. Regarding this clonotype: Its antigen remains unknown.

The specimen sequenced was blood. This TCR was sampled from a middle-aged woman with Graves' ophthalmopathy. The genes are TRBV10-3 and TRBJ2-6; possibly TRBD2 for D (5 bases). CDR3 bases: TGTGCCACCACTGCGGCGGGCGTGTTCTCTGGGGCCAACGTCCTGACTTTC. Translating it yields CATTAAGVFSGANVLTF.